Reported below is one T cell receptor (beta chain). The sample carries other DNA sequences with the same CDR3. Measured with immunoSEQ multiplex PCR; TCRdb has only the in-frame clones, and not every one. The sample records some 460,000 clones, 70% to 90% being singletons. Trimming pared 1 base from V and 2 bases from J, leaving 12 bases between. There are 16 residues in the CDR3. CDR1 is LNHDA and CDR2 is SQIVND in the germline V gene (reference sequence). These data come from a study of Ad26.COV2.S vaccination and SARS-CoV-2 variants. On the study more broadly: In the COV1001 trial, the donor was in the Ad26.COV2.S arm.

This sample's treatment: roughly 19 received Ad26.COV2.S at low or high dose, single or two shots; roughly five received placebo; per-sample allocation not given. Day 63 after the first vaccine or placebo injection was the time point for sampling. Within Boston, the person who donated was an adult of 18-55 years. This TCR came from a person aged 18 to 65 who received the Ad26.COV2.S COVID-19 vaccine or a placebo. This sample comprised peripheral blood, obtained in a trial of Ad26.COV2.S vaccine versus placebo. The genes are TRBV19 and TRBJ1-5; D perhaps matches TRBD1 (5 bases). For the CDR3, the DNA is TGTGCCAGTAGTATAGGGCAGGGTAGGGGCAATCAGCCCCAGCATTTT. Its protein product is CASSIGQGRGNQPQHF.